The sequence of this T cell receptor (beta chain) was determined in a study of control samples from healthy donors and cancer patients. Data came from immunoSEQ multiplex PCR; TCRdb stores just in-frame clones and leaves some out. The sample has 120,000 or so clones; approximately 94% are singletons. Trimming took 4 bases from V and 4 from J, leaving 11 bases between them. CDR1 and CDR2 from the germline V gene are LGHDT and YNNKEL (reference sequence). The CDR3 contains 14 residues. The chain employs TRBV3-1 (or the pseudogene TRBV3-2) and TRBJ1-3; D is unresolved. The source material was blood. The clonotype comes from a man under 40 in good health. DNA for the CDR3: TGTGCCAGCAGCCTGAGGACCGAGGGAAACACCATATATTTT. Residues: CASSLRTEGNTIYF.